The next 10 T cell receptor beta chains were all read from a single sample in a study of shared clonotypes between healthy human individuals. Method: immunoSEQ multiplex PCR; TCRdb's copy keeps in-frame clones and lacks some. The sample yields approximately 500,000 clones, roughly 80% seen once. Sequencing was carried out using PBMCs. These receptors all stem from a woman aged 40 to 50 in good health. Some clones in this sample may be carry-over from other donors' samples.

This clone was seen a few times. The chain joins TRBV6-1 to TRBJ1-5, with TRBD1 identical over 7 bases. V dropped 2 bases and J dropped 0; count of bases not matched to a gene: 1. From germline, CDR1 is MNHNS and CDR2 SASEGT. The CDR3 length is 15 residues. The CDR3 here is CASSERTGSNQPQHF. CDR3 nucleotide sequence: TGTGCCAGCAGTGAAAGGACAGGTAGCAATCAGCCCCAGCATTTT.

About this clone itself: Possible read error: a much larger clone is one base away. Because the CDR3 is missing its conserved closing phenylalanine or tryptophan, this is likely a read error. This rearrangement joins TRBV6-1 to TRBJ2-7; no firm D call. Trimming pared 1 base from V and 2 bases from J, leaving 9 bases between. Germline values: CDR1 MNHNS, CDR2 SASEGT. The CDR3 totals 14 residues. Written as DNA, the CDR3 is TGTGCCAGCAGTGAAGAGGGCCCTACCTACGAGCAGTACTTA. Protein sequence: CASSEEGPTYEQYL.

J is TRBJ2-3 and V is TRBV18; 7 positions agree with TRBD2. The CDR3 is 15 residues long. Trimming at V came to 4 bases and at J to 0 bases, leaving 4 bases not matched to a gene. Germline CDR1 is KGHSH and CDR2 is LQKENI. CDR3 sequence reads: CASSRPSGSTDTQYF. The CDR3 DNA reads TGTGCCAGCTCACGTCCTAGCGGTAGCACAGATACGCAGTATTTT. The whole variable domain, filled in from reference TRBV18 and TRBJ2-3, reads NAGVMQNPRHLVRRRGQEARLRCSPMKGHSHVYWYRQLPEEGLKFMVYLQKENIIDESGMPKERFSAEFPKEGPSILRIQQVVRGDSAAYFCASSRPSGSTDTQYFGPGTRLTVL.

Points on this clone: A far more abundant clone sits one base away, making this likely a read error. The V and J genes are TRBV10-3 and TRBJ2-2; D perhaps matches TRBD2 (5 bases). CDR3 length: 14 residues. CDR1 and CDR2 (germline): ENHRY, SYGVKD. Trimming stripped 4 bases from V and 7 bases from J, with 13 bases between. CDR3: CAISVGGLCGELFF. CDR3 in DNA: TGTGCCATCAGTGTCGGCGGGTTGTGCGGGGAGCTGTTTTTT.

V is TRBV28 and J is TRBJ1-3, with D perhaps matching TRBD1 (6 bases). The CDR3 is made up of 14 amino acids. In germline, CDR1 is MDHEN, CDR2 SYDVKM. The germline V and J ends were trimmed by 9 bases and 0 bases, with 12 bases remaining between them. CDR3: CASGGGGSGNTIYF. CDR3 DNA: TGTGCCAGTGGAGGGGGGGGCTCTGGAAACACCATATATTTT. Using reference TRBV28 and TRBJ1-3 for the parts outside the CDR3, the full variable domain is DVKVTQSSRYLVKRTGEKVFLECVQDMDHENMFWYRQDPGLGLRLIYFSYDVKMKEKGDIPEGYSVSREKKERFSLILESASTNQTSMYLCASGGGGSGNTIYFGEGSWLTVV.

The rearrangement joins TRBV7-6 to TRBJ2-7; 8 nucleotides agree with TRBD1. The CDR3 runs 14 residues. Looked up from germline, CDR1 is SGHVS and CDR2 is FNYEAQ. J was trimmed by 3 bases and V by 2 bases; bases with no gene match: 3. The CDR3: CASSLFGQGYEQYF. The DNA for the CDR3 is TGTGCCAGCAGCTTATTCGGACAGGGCTACGAGCAGTACTTC.

A remark on this clone: A far larger clone is a single base away, which makes a read error likely. The same CDR3 is also encoded by other DNA sequences in this sample. J is TRBJ1-4 and V is TRBV30; TRBD1 agrees at 7 bases. V lost 8 bases to trimming and J lost 6 bases; unmatched junction nucleotides: 12. The CDR3 is 14 residues long. CDR1 is GTSNPN and CDR2 is SVGIG in the germline V gene (reference sequence). The CDR3 bases are TGTGCCCGGGAGGACCGTACAGGGGATGAAAAACTGTTTTTT. The encoded protein is CAREDRTGDEKLFF.

The rearrangement links TRBV4-3 to TRBJ2-7, with D hard to call. The germline gives CDR1 LGHNA, CDR2 YSLEER. Between the trimmed V and J ends, which lost 1 base and 0 bases, there was a span of 7 bases. This CDR3 region has 14 residues. This CDR3 reads CASSQVYPSYEQYF. CDR3 nucleotide sequence: TGCGCCAGCAGCCAAGTATACCCCTCCTACGAGCAGTACTTC.

V usage is TRBV6-1 and J usage is TRBJ2-7; no reliable D call. The CDR3 spans 13 residues. Per the germline V gene, CDR1 is MNHNS and CDR2 is SASEGT. V lost 4 bases to trimming and J lost 3 bases, with 10 bases between them. The CDR3: CASSAAGLYEQYF. As DNA, the CDR3 is TGTGCCAGCAGTGCGGCTGGGCTCTACGAGCAGTACTTC.

Regarding this clone: Given a far larger clone just one base away, this is likely a sequencing read error. The J gene is TRBJ1-2, the V gene TRBV29-1, with a tentative D call TRBD1 (5 bases). V was trimmed by 7 bases and J by 0 bases, leaving 15 bases between them. The CDR3 length is 14 residues. CDR1 SQVTM and CDR2 ANQGSEA come from the germline V gene. Written as DNA, the CDR3 is TGCAGCGCGCCAAGAGGGGAATCTAACTATGGCTACACCTTC. Protein: CSAPRGESNYGYTF.